This TCR beta chain was profiled in a study of cytotoxic CD8 clonotypes in ibrutinib-treated CLL (dated by TCRdb to the early 2020s). Looking at the study overall: The cohort included roughly 15 treatment-naive and roughly 10 relapsed/refractory patients; 17 to 18 were IGHV unmutated. Every remission and progressive disease sample was obtained while ibrutinib was still being received by the patients. Cryopreserved peripheral blood mononuclear cells were collected at three points: before therapy, at response, and at either sustained remission or disease progression. An average of 255,043 productive templates and 94,082 productive rearrangements was obtained per sample. Partial responses were observed in 24 patients and complete responses in 2; after a median follow-up of roughly 72 months, remission was maintained in 15 or so patients and progression was observed in about twelve. Of the 85 to 95 participants in the trial, roughly 26 had longitudinal samples available. Response samples were obtained after a median of approximately 12 months of treatment, with a range of about 6 to 36 months.

The sample's time point label is to be understood as: approximately 11 months on ibrutinib. For TCR beta library preparation, roughly 2.2 micrograms of genomic DNA were isolated from cryopreserved PBMCs. High-throughput TCR beta sequencing was performed on longitudinal blood samples from CLL patients receiving ibrutinib monotherapy. The patients were enrolled in a single-center, open-label phase 2 trial of ibrutinib monotherapy. On a MiSeq, deep resolution sequencing aimed for a depth between 1 in 1 million and 1 in 200,000 T cells, with each clonotype covered 10x on average. TCR beta libraries were generated with the immunoSEQ hsTCRB Kit. The published analysis was carried out like this. Data were analyzed with ImmunoSEQ Data Assistant and ImmunoSEQ Analyzer, with V, D and J genes assigned per IMGT definitions. Clonality, which ranges from 0 to 1, was calculated by subtracting the normalized Shannon entropy of productive rearrangement frequencies from one. Only overrepresented clonotypes making up at least 0.05% of each patient's repertoire were included in the public clonotype analysis. About a dozen repertoires from age-matched healthy donors, obtained from immuneACCESS, served as clonality controls. Entries here come from immuneACCESS through TCRdb and include only in-frame sequences with V and J called. Some clones fail to appear in such tables; in the studies checked, an unresolved V gene covers under half of the shortfall, and the cause of the remainder is unknown. The V and J calls and clone size were taken over from that table, and D and trimming were inferred from the DNA. Here the sample has fewer than 50,000 clones; roughly three quarters occur a single time. The top ten clonotypes cover roughly 13% of the sample.

About this clone itself: Its antigen remains unidentified. No base quality values were provided; no much bigger clone lies one nucleotide off.

Overall study results and their limits: Baseline clonality exceeded that of age-matched healthy donors and correlated strongly with circulating CD8+ T-cell counts. Sustained-remission and progressing patients did not have matched sampling times, and lymph node repertoires were not examined. An increase in clonality was observed at ibrutinib response, with clonality remaining stable during sustained remission and falling back toward baseline at progression. Public clonotypes were rare and either shrank or stayed stable during treatment, and the rise in clonality at ibrutinib response reflected expansion of private clonotypes.

The germline V end is reduced by 6 bases and the J end by 4 bases; junction bases left unmatched: 8. In the germline V gene, CDR1 corresponds to MDHEN and CDR2 to SYDVKM. Counted from cysteine to phenylalanine, this CDR3 has 14 amino acids. The retained sequence is limited to the CDR3, 42 bases, with the frame set at the first base. The V gene is TRBV28 and the J gene is TRBJ2-7; TRBD1 agrees with 8 junctional bases. Sample: PBMCs, taken after 12 months of ibrutinib treatment. The TCR was taken from a human donor with chronic lymphocytic leukemia. The sequence in DNA is TGTGCCAGCAGAACACCAGGGGGCTTTTACGAGCAGTACTTC. Translated, this gives CASRTPGGFYEQYF.